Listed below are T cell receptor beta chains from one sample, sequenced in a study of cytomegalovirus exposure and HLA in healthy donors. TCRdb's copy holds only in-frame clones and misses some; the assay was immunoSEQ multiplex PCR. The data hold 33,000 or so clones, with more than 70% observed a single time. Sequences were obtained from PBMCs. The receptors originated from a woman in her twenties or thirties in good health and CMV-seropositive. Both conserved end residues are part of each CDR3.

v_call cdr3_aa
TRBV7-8 CASSLSVGGNQPQHF
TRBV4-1 CASSQAAGQGYEQYF
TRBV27 CASSTLTGVDPGNEQFF
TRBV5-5 CASSFKVLAGPAGANVLTF
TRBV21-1 CASSSRPRKGQGCSTNEKLFF
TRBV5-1 CASSLSPPTWSGSGETQYF
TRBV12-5 CASGLDREGETQYF
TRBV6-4 CASSEGLIFGLSTDTQYF
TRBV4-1 CASSARDRASSGANVLTF
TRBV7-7 CASSLGGGGGALDTQYF
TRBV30 CAWSDLTGSWADTQYF
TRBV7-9 CASSRPGQLATNEKLFF
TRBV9 CASSVDPGTDNYEQYF
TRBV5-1 CASSRSSNPMTGELFF
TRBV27 CASSEGGQNYGYTF
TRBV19 CASRKDSRLNYGYTF
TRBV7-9 CASSLLRTGQGRGPEAFF
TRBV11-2 CASSDRGGANEKLFF
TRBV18 CASSPRDSYNEQFF
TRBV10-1 CASSGLSGGTDTQYF